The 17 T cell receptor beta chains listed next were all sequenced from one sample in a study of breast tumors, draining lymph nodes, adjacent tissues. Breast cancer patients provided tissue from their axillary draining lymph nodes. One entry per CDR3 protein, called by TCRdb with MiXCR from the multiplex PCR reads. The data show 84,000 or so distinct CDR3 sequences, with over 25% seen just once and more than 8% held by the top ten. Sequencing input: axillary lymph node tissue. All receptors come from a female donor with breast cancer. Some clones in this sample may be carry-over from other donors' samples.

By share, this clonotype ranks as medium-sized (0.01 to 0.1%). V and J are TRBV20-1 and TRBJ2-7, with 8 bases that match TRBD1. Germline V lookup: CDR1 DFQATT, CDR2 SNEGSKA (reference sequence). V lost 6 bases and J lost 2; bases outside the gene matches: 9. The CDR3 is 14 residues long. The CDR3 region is CSALGTGGAYEQYF. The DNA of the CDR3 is TGCAGTGCCCTCGGGACAGGTGGGGCCTACGAGCAGTACTTC.

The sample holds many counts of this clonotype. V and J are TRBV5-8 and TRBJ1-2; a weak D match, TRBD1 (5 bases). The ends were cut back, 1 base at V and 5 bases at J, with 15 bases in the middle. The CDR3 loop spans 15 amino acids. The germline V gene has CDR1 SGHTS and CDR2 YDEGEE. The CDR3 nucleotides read TGTGCCAGCAGCTTGCCGGGACCGGCTGAATATGGCTACACCTTC. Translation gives CASSLPGPAEYGYTF.

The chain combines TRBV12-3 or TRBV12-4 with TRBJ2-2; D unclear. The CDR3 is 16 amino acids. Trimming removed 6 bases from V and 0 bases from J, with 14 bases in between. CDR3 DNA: TGTGCCAGCAGCGTAGCAGGCTGTGCGAACACCGGGGAGCTGTTTTTT. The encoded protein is CASSVAGCANTGELFF.

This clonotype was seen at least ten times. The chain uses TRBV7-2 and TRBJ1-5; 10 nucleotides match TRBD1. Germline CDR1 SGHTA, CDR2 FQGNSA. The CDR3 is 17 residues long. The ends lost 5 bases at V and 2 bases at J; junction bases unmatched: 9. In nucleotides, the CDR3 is TGTGCCAGCAGCCAGACAGGGGGCGGTTGGGGCAATCAGCCCCAGCATTTT. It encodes CASSQTGGGWGNQPQHF.

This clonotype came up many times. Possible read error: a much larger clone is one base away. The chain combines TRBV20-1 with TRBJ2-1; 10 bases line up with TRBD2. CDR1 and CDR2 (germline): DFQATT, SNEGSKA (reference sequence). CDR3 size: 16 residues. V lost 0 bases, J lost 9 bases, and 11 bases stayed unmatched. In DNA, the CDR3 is TGCAGTGCTAGAGACGGAGGACTAGCGGCACTTGGTGAGCAGTTCTTC. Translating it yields CSARDGGLAALGEQFF.

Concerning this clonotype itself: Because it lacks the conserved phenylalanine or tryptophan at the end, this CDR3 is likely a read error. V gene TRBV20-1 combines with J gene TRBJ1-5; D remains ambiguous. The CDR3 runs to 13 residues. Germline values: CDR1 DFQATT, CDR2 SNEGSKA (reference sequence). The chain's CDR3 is CSAGEVNNQPQHL. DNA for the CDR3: TGCAGTGCTGGAGAAGTTAACAATCAGCCCCAGCATCTT.

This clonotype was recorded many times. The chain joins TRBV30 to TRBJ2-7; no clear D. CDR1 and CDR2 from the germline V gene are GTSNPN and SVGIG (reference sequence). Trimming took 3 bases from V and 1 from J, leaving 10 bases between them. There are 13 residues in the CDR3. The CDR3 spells CAWRPDESYEQYF. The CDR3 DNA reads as TGTGCCTGGAGACCGGACGAATCCTACGAGCAGTACTTC.

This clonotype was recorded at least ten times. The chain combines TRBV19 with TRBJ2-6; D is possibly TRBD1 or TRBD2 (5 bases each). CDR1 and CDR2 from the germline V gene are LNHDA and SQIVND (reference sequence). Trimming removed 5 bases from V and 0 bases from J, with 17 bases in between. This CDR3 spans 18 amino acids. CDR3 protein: CASSPDSGPSSGANVLTF. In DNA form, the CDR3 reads TGTGCCAGTAGTCCCGACAGCGGTCCTTCCTCTGGGGCCAACGTCCTGACTTTC.

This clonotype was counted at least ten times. The CDR3 spells CASRRANTEAFF. Here the CDR3 DNA reads TGTGCCAGTAGACGGGCGAACACTGAAGCTTTCTTT. The gene calls are TRBV12-3 or TRBV12-4 and TRBJ1-1; D is ambiguous. There are 12 residues in the CDR3. V lost 9 bases, J lost 1 base, and 9 bases lay in between.

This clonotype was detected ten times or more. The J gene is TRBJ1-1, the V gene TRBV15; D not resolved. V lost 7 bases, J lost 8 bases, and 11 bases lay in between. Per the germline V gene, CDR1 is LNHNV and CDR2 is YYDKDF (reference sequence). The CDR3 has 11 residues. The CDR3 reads CATTQHGEAFF. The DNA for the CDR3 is TGTGCCACCACCCAGCACGGGGAAGCTTTCTTT. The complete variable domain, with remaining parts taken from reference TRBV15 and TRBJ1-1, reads DAMVIQNPRYQVTQFGKPVTLSCSQTLNHNVMYWYQQKSSQAPKLLFHYYDKDFNNEADTPDNFQSRRPNTSFCFLDIRSPGLGDTAMYLCATTQHGEAFFGQGTRLTVV.

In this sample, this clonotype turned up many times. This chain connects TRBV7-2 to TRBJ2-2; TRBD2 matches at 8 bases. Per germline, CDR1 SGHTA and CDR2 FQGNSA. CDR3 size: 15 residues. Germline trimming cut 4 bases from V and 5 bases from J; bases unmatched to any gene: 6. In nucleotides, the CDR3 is TGTGCCAGCAGCTACGGGAGGGCCTTAACCGGGGAGCTGTTTTTT. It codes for CASSYGRALTGELFF. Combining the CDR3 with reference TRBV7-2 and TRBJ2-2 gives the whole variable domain GAGVSQSPSNKVTEKGKDVELRCDPISGHTALYWYRQSLGQGLEFLIYFQGNSAPDKSGLPSDRFSAERTGGSVSTLTIQRTQQEDSAVYLCASSYGRALTGELFFGEGSRLTVL.

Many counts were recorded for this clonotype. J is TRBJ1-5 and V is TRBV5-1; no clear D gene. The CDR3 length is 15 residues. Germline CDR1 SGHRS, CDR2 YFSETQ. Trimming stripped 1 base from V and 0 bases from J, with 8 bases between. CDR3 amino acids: CASSLLGLSNQPQHF. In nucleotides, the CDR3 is TGCGCCAGCAGCTTGTTAGGCCTTAGCAATCAGCCCCAGCATTTT.

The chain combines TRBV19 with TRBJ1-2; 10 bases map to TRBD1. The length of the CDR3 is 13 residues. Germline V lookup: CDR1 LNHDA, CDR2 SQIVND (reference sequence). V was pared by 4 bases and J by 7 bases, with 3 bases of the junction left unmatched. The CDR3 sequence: CASSTGTGAGYTF. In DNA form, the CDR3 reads TGTGCCAGTAGTACAGGGACAGGGGCTGGCTACACCTTC.

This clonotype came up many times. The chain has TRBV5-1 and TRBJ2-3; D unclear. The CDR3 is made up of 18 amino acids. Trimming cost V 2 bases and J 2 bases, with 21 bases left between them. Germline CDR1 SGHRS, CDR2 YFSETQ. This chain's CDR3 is CASSFGQLPNLFTDTQYF. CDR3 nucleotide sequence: TGCGCCAGCAGCTTTGGGCAGCTACCGAACCTCTTCACAGATACGCAGTATTTT.

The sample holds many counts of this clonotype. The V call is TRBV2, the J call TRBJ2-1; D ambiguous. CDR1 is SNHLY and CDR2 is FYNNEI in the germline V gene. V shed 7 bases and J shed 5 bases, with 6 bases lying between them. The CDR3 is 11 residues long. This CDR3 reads CASTRDNEQFF. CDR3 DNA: TGTGCCAGCACTAGGGACAATGAGCAGTTCTTC.

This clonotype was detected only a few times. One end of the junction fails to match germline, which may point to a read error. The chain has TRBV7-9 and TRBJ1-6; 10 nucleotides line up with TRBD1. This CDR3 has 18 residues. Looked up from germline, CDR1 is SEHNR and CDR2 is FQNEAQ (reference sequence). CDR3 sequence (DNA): TGTGCCAGCAGCCCAGGGACAGGGGAGAAGCGCTATAATTCTCCCCCCCACTTT. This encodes CASSPGTGEKRYNSPPHF.

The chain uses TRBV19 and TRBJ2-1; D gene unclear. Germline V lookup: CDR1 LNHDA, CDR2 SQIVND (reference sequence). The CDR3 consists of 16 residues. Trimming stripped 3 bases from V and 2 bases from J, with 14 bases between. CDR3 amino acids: CASSMAASATYNEQFF. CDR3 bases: TGTGCCAGTAGTATGGCGGCGAGTGCAACCTACAATGAGCAGTTCTTC.